The present T cell receptor beta chain was sequenced within a study of blood T cell repertoires in COVID-19. Across the whole study: The samples span acute and convalescent COVID-19 from the United States, Italy and Spain. PBMCs, B-cell-depleted T cells, or T cells provided the cDNA or gDNA that made up the material.

Between the trimmed V and J ends, which lost 2 bases and 0 bases, there was a span of 12 bases. The CDR3 is 16 residues long. CDR1 and CDR2 from the germline V gene are SGHRS and YFSETQ. In the original workflow: Scientists estimated how many nucleated cells there were by amplifying reference gene primers. Produced via immunoSEQ multiplex PCR; TCRdb's table is partial and in-frame only. The D gene and trimming were derived from the DNA, and the V and J assignments and clone size from that table. Here the sample spans roughly 250,000 clones, roughly 80% being singletons. This TCR derives from a woman older than 75 with acute or convalescent COVID-19. This rearrangement joins TRBV5-1 to TRBJ1-5, with D possibly matching TRBD1 (5 bases). The sample consisted of peripheral blood. The DNA for the CDR3 is TGCGCCAGCAGCTTATCAGGGCCGTATAGCAATCAGCCCCAGCATTTT. Residues: CASSLSGPYSNQPQHF.